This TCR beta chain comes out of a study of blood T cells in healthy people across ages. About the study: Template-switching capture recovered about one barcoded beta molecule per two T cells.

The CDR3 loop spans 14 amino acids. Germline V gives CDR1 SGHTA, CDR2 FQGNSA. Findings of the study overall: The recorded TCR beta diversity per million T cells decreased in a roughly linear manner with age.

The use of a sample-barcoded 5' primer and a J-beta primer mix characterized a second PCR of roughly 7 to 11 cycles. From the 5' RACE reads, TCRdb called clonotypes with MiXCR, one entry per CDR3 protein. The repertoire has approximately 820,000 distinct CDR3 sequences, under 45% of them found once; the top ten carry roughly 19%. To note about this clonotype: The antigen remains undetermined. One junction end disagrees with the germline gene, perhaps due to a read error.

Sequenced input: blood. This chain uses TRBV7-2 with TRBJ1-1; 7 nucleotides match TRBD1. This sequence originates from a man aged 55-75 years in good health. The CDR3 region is CASTLRGLDTEAFF. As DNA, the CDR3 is TGTGCCAGCACCTTAAGGGGGCTGGACACTGAAGCTTTCTTT.